This note documents a single T cell receptor (beta chain) sequence. The antigen is undetermined. This specimen comes from a study of shared clonotypes between healthy human individuals. Overall study findings and caveats: On the whole, naive subsets had larger estimated richness than memory subsets had. Depth was large, yet rarefaction showed that sorted-subset sequencing was incomplete.

The investigators split CD4+ cells into a CD45RA+ naive subset and a CD45RA-negative memory subset. Study processing details: With immunoSEQ giving junction-only sequences and no quality scores, filtering differed. TCRdb's table, derived via immunoSEQ multiplex PCR, lists solely in-frame clones and lacks some. V, J and clone size are those of that table, while D and trimming were read from the DNA. This table has a few million clones, approximately 94% appearing once. CDR3 size: 15 residues. Germline V gene lookup returns CDR1 LGHNA and CDR2 YSLEER. Between the trimmed V and J ends, which lost 0 bases and 0 bases, there was a span of 9 bases.

The genes are TRBV4-3 and TRBJ2-7; D might be TRBD1 or TRBD2, each matching 5 bases. The sequence derives from a man between 18 and 29 years old in good health. The sample consisted of naive CD4+ T cells sorted from blood. Documented subset: CD45RA+ positively selected. CDR3 loop: CASSQDRDGSYEQYF. The CDR3 nucleotides are TGCGCCAGCAGCCAAGACCGGGACGGCTCCTACGAGCAGTACTTC.